This TCR beta chain was sequenced during a study of T cell repertoires in cytomegalovirus infection. Across the study: Public signatures in TCR beta pointed to CMV infection and matching HLA type.

Comments on this clonotype: The antigen is not known.

Germline lookup yields CDR1 SNHLY and CDR2 FYNNEI. The CDR3 is made up of 16 amino acids. Trimming shortened V by 6 bases and J by 7 bases, and 23 bases separated the two germline ends. Whole-study results and caveats: Dominating the ex vivo response were HLA-C-restricted CMV-specific TCR beta clonotypes. CMV carriers with the relevant HLA were identified by cumulative public TCR beta family frequency.

TCRdb independently ran MiXCR on the reads; one entry per CDR3 protein. The profile covers 85,000 to 120,000 distinct CDR3 sequences, with approximately 15% appearing a single time and approximately 7.6% taken by the ten largest. The TCR originated in a human donor in good health (CMV status not recorded). Some clones in this sample may be carry-over from other donors' samples. Specimen: PBMCs. The V gene is TRBV2, the J gene TRBJ2-3, with D maybe TRBD2 (6 bases). This CDR3 reads CASSLPGLAGLNTQYF. CDR3 nucleotide sequence: TGTGCCAGCAGCCTTCCGGGACTCGCGGGTCTCAATACGCAGTATTTT. Using reference TRBV2 and TRBJ2-3 for the parts outside the CDR3, the full variable domain is EPEVTQTPSHQVTQMGQEVILRCVPISNHLYFYWYRQILGQKVEFLVSFYNNEISEKSEIFDDQFSVERPDGSNFTLKIRSTKLEDSAMYFCASSLPGLAGLNTQYFGPGTRLTVL.